A selection of T cell receptor beta chains follows, all from one sample in a study of radiotherapy plus CTLA-4 blockade in lung cancer. This table comes from immunoSEQ multiplex PCR, and its TCRdb copy is limited to in-frame clones, with some not included. The sample carries 30,000 to 35,000 clones, 81% recorded once. Sequencing used peripheral blood, obtained from a patient treated with radiotherapy plus ipilimumab. The source is a human donor with non-small cell lung cancer that progressed on radiotherapy plus ipilimumab. Each CDR3 is given with its conserved first and last residue. The order of the fields is clone size, V gene, J gene, D gene, CDR3 protein, CDR3 DNA. A D gene is named only where the DNA matches it firmly. Part of the rows lack a size; the others show once, few, many or a class for expanded clones.

abundance: NA
v_gene: TRBV7-2
j_gene: TRBJ2-2
d_gene: NA
CDR3aa: CASSPLQARNTGELFF
CDR3nt: TGTGCCAGCAGCCCACTTCAAGCAAGGAACACCGGGGAGCTGTTTTTT

abundance: few
v_gene: TRBV9
j_gene: TRBJ1-3
d_gene: NA
CDR3aa: CASSVGGVSGNTIYF
CDR3nt: TGTGCCAGCAGCGTCGGGGGGGTCTCTGGAAACACCATATATTTT

abundance: few
v_gene: TRBV6-6
j_gene: TRBJ2-7
d_gene: NA
CDR3aa: CASSYGQPNVYEQYF
CDR3nt: TGTGCCAGCAGTTACGGACAGCCTAACGTCTACGAGCAGTACTTC

abundance: NA
v_gene: TRBV6-5
j_gene: TRBJ1-2
d_gene: NA
CDR3aa: CASIGTWTDYGYTF
CDR3nt: TGTGCCAGCATCGGTACTTGGACAGACTATGGCTACACCTTC

abundance: once
v_gene: TRBV5-6
j_gene: TRBJ2-3
d_gene: TRBD1
CDR3aa: CASSQTGDSTDTQYF
CDR3nt: TGTGCCAGCAGTCAGACAGGGGACAGCACAGATACGCAGTATTTT

abundance: NA
v_gene: TRBV11-2
j_gene: TRBJ2-1
d_gene: TRBD2
CDR3aa: CASSLTSGGASYNEQFF
CDR3nt: TGTGCCAGCAGCCTCACTAGCGGGGGGGCCTCCTACAATGAGCAGTTCTTC

abundance: once
v_gene: TRBV19
j_gene: TRBJ2-5
d_gene: TRBD1
CDR3aa: CASSSPGTDEETQYF
CDR3nt: TGTGCCAGTAGTAGCCCCGGGACAGACGAAGAGACCCAGTACTTC

abundance: NA
v_gene: TRBV5-5
j_gene: TRBJ2-5
d_gene: NA
CDR3aa: CASSPHPDQETQYF
CDR3nt: TGTGCCAGCAGCCCCCACCCAGACCAAGAGACCCAGTACTTC

abundance: NA
v_gene: TRBV7-3
j_gene: TRBJ2-3
d_gene: TRBD2
CDR3aa: CASSLPGASGGPSTDTQYF
CDR3nt: TGTGCCAGCAGCTTACCAGGCGCTAGCGGGGGTCCTAGCACAGATACGCAGTATTTT

abundance: NA
v_gene: TRBV10-1
j_gene: TRBJ2-5
d_gene: NA
CDR3aa: CASSEDTEETQYF
CDR3nt: TGCGCCAGCAGTGAGGACACCGAAGAGACCCAGTACTTC

abundance: once
v_gene: TRBV28
j_gene: TRBJ1-2
d_gene: TRBD1
CDR3aa: CASSLFRDSNYGYTF
CDR3nt: TGTGCCAGCAGTTTATTCCGGGACAGTAACTATGGCTACACCTTC

abundance: NA
v_gene: TRBV5-5
j_gene: TRBJ1-2
d_gene: NA
CDR3aa: CASSPDGGHYTF
CDR3nt: TGTGCCAGCAGCCCGGACGGGGGGCACTACACCTTC

abundance: NA
v_gene: TRBV9
j_gene: TRBJ2-7
d_gene: TRBD2
CDR3aa: CASSATSGYPYEQYF
CDR3nt: TGTGCCAGCAGCGCAACTAGCGGGTACCCCTACGAGCAGTACTTC

abundance: NA
v_gene: TRBV30
j_gene: TRBJ1-2
d_gene: NA
CDR3aa: CAWNGTGVCGYTF
CDR3nt: TGTGCCTGGAATGGGACGGGGGTGTGTGGCTACACCTTC

abundance: few
v_gene: TRBV19
j_gene: TRBJ1-5
d_gene: NA
CDR3aa: CASSRIRASNQPQHF
CDR3nt: TGTGCCAGTAGTAGAATCAGGGCGAGCAATCAGCCCCAGCATTTT

abundance: NA
v_gene: TRBV5-5
j_gene: TRBJ1-2
d_gene: NA
CDR3aa: CASIRSVSEDYGYTF
CDR3nt: TGTGCCAGCATTCGAAGCGTGTCGGAGGACTATGGCTACACCTTC

abundance: NA
v_gene: TRBV5-6
j_gene: TRBJ1-4
d_gene: TRBD1
CDR3aa: CASSGGTGAFEKLFF
CDR3nt: TGTGCCAGCAGCGGTGGGACAGGGGCTTTTGAAAAACTGTTTTTT

abundance: NA
v_gene: TRBV4-3
j_gene: TRBJ2-1
d_gene: TRBD2
CDR3aa: CASSRFPSGGYYNEQFF
CDR3nt: TGCGCCAGCAGCCGCTTCCCTAGCGGGGGGTATTACAATGAGCAGTTCTTC

abundance: NA
v_gene: TRBV4-1
j_gene: TRBJ1-2
d_gene: NA
CDR3aa: CASSPSEAANYGYTF
CDR3nt: TGCGCCAGCAGTCCTAGTGAAGCGGCTAACTATGGCTACACCTTC

abundance: NA
v_gene: TRBV7-8
j_gene: TRBJ1-2
d_gene: NA
CDR3aa: CASSLGFFRGGDGYTF
CDR3nt: TGTGCCAGCAGCTTAGGGTTTTTCAGGGGAGGGGATGGCTACACCTTC

abundance: NA
v_gene: TRBV6-5
j_gene: TRBJ1-2
d_gene: TRBD1
CDR3aa: CASSFAQTGGYGYTF
CDR3nt: TGTGCCAGCAGTTTCGCCCAGACAGGGGGATATGGCTACACCTTC

abundance: NA
v_gene: TRBV5-1
j_gene: TRBJ2-5
d_gene: NA
CDR3aa: CASSLRAGDQETQYF
CDR3nt: TGCGCCAGCAGCCTAAGGGCAGGGGACCAAGAGACCCAGTACTTC

abundance: once
v_gene: TRBV19
j_gene: TRBJ1-1
d_gene: NA
CDR3aa: CASSIAPTGFTEAFF
CDR3nt: TGTGCCAGTAGTATAGCTCCGACAGGTTTCACTGAAGCTTTCTTT

abundance: NA
v_gene: TRBV2
j_gene: TRBJ1-1
d_gene: NA
CDR3aa: CASKPGTFEAFF
CDR3nt: TGTGCCAGCAAGCCGGGAACGTTTGAAGCTTTCTTT

abundance: NA
v_gene: TRBV23-1
j_gene: TRBJ1-2
d_gene: NA
CDR3aa: CARARAGYTF
CDR3nt: TGCGCCAGAGCGAGGGCGGGCTACACCTTC

abundance: NA
v_gene: TRBV4-2
j_gene: TRBJ1-4
d_gene: NA
CDR3aa: CASSRQSTNEKLFF
CDR3nt: TGTGCCAGCAGCCGACAGAGTACTAATGAAAAACTGTTTTTT

abundance: NA
v_gene: TRBV6-5
j_gene: TRBJ2-3
d_gene: TRBD1
CDR3aa: CASGRGQADTQYF
CDR3nt: TGTGCCAGTGGCAGGGGGCAGGCAGATACGCAGTATTTT

abundance: few
v_gene: TRBV2
j_gene: TRBJ2-1
d_gene: NA
CDR3aa: CASRLGQSSYNEQFF
CDR3nt: TGTGCCAGCAGACTGGGACAAAGCTCCTACAATGAGCAGTTCTTC

abundance: NA
v_gene: TRBV29-1
j_gene: TRBJ2-1
d_gene: NA
CDR3aa: CSVLDIRNEQFF
CDR3nt: TGCAGCGTACTGGACATACGCAATGAGCAGTTCTTC